The clone carrying this T cell receptor (beta chain) has a handful of counts. The data stem from a study of T cell repertoires in cytomegalovirus infection. The CDR3 consists of 13 residues. V lost 4 bases to trimming and J lost 0 bases, with 10 bases between them. From germline, CDR1 is GTSNPN and CDR2 SVGIG (reference sequence). TCRdb independently ran MiXCR on the reads; one entry per CDR3 protein. Among 300,000 to 400,000 distinct CDR3 sequences, around 9.5% were seen once, and the ten largest hold about 3.9%. This TCR was sampled from a human donor in good health (CMV status not recorded). Some clones in this sample may be carry-over from other donors' samples. J is TRBJ2-7 and V is TRBV30, with D unresolved. The sequenced sample was PBMCs. The CDR3 loop is CAWNRFSSYEQYF. CDR3 DNA: TGTGCCTGGAATAGATTTTCCTCCTACGAGCAGTACTTC. Variable domain in full (rest from reference TRBV30 and TRBJ2-7): SQTIHQWPATLVQPVGSPLSLECTVEGTSNPNLYWYRQAAGRGLQLLFYSVGIGQISSEVPQNLSASRPQDRQFILSSKKLLLSDSGFYLCAWNRFSSYEQYFGPGTRLTVT.